Sequencing of this TCR beta chain was carried out in a study of identical twins. This CDR3 is 15 amino acids long. Losses at the gene ends were 1 base for V and 5 bases for J; bases not matched to a gene: 9. Looked up from germline, CDR1 is DFQATT and CDR2 is SNEGSKA (reference sequence). TCRdb itself ran the 5' RACE reads through MiXCR, one entry per CDR3 protein. The table lists 420,000 or so distinct CDR3 sequences, 15% to 20% of them singletons. The J gene is TRBJ2-3, the V gene TRBV20-1, with TRBD2 matching 7 bases. This TCR was recovered from a man between 45 and 60 years old in good health. The sequencing input was naive T cells sorted from blood. CDR3 DNA: TGCAGTGCTAGAGGGAGCGGGGACGCGGTAGATACGCAGTATTTT. Its protein product is CSARGSGDAVDTQYF.